The source of this T cell receptor beta chain is a study of blood T cell repertoires in COVID-19. Study information: Acute-phase and convalescent COVID-19 samples originated in the United States, Italy and Spain. PBMCs, B-cell-depleted T cells, or T cells were the source of the cDNA or gDNA that made up the material.

Per the study methods: Quantification of nucleated cells was approximated via reference gene primer amplification. Data came from immunoSEQ multiplex PCR; TCRdb stores just in-frame clones and leaves some out. That table furnishes V, J and clone size, whereas the DNA furnished D and trimming. This repertoire shows about 40,000 clones, 81% found once; its top ten account for less than 30%. The CDR3 length is 16 residues. The ends were cut back, 2 bases at V and 6 bases at J, with 18 bases in the middle. The V gene's germline CDR1 is SNHLY and CDR2 FYNNEI. The rearrangement uses TRBV2 and TRBJ2-3; TRBD2 might be the D (6 bases). This receptor was identified in an elderly man with active or convalescent COVID-19. What was sequenced was peripheral blood. This CDR3 is CASSEIPGAWRDTQYF. CDR3 DNA sequence: TGTGCCAGCAGTGAAATTCCGGGAGCATGGAGGGATACGCAGTATTTT.